This record concerns one T cell receptor beta chain sequence. Its antigen remains unidentified. The sample originates from a study of Ad26.COV2.S vaccination and SARS-CoV-2 variants. Overall study findings and caveats: Recipients given vaccine exceeded placebo recipients in spike-specific TCR breadth. Possible underestimation of total T cell responses by the TCR breadth and depth analyses was noted.

As to treatment: roughly 19 received Ad26.COV2.S at low or high dose, single or two shots; five or six received placebo; per-sample allocation not given. Sample collection was performed on day 63 after the first vaccine or placebo injection. Trimming took off 0 bases at V and 4 bases at J, with 13 bases between the two ends. CDR3 length: 15 amino acids. In germline, CDR1 is ENHRY, CDR2 SYGVKD. Produced via immunoSEQ multiplex PCR; TCRdb's table is partial and in-frame only. The sample includes about 680,000 clones, 80% to 90% of them seen just once. This chain links TRBV10-3 with TRBJ2-7; the D is unclear. The sample in question was peripheral blood, obtained in a trial of Ad26.COV2.S vaccine versus placebo. This clonotype was obtained from a person aged 18-60 years who received the Ad26.COV2.S COVID-19 vaccine or a placebo. The CDR3 region is CAISESVRRPYEQYF. The CDR3 nucleotides read TGTGCCATCAGTGAGTCGGTAAGGAGACCTTACGAGCAGTACTTC.